A selection of T cell receptor beta chains follows, all from one sample in a study of CXCR3-negative and CXCR3-positive naive CD8 T cells. Reprocessing the 5' RACE reads, TCRdb reports a single entry for every CDR3 protein and omits DNA. The sample is made up of 130,000 or so distinct CDR3 sequences, and the top ten hold over 0.35% of it. Specimen: naive CXCR3+ CD8+ T cells from blood. These receptor sequences come from a human donor in good health. Some clones in this sample may be carry-over from other donors' samples. The CDR3 runs from the conserved cysteine through the conserved F or W.

TRBJ2-7 | TRBV20-1 | CSALNGGVSYEQYF
TRBJ2-7 | TRBV12-3/TRBV12-4 | CASSFLLGAFSYEQYF
TRBJ1-6 | TRBV12-3/TRBV12-4 | CASMTGGFYNSPLHF
TRBJ2-7 | TRBV27 | CASSLNRGGSDEQYF
TRBJ2-7 | TRBV3-1 | CASRKQTYEQYF
TRBJ2-7 | TRBV6-5 | CASTELINGVHEQYF
TRBJ2-5 | TRBV27 | CASRSLTGGTQETQYF
TRBJ2-1 | TRBV7-9 | CASSGTGSYNEQFF
TRBJ2-1 | TRBV5-1 | CASRGMRDGGTYNEQFF
TRBJ1-2 | TRBV11-2 | CASSLGTAGDYGYTF
TRBJ2-3 | TRBV28 | CASSLSWARQDTQYF